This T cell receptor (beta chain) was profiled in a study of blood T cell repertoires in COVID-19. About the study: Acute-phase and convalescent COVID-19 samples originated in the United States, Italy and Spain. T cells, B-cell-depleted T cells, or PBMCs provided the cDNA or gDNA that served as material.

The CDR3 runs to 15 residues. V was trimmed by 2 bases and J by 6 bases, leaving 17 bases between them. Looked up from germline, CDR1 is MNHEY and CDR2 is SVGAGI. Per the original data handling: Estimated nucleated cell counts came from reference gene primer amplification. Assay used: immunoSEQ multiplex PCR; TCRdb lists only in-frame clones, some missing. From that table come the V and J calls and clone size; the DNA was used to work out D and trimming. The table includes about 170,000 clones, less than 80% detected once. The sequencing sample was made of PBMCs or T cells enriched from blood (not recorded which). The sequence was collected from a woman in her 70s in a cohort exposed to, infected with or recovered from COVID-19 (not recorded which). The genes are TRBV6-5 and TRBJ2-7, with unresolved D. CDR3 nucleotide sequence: TGTGCCAGCAGTTACGCAAGCCCCGATCTCTCCGAGCAGTACTTC. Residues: CASSYASPDLSEQYF.